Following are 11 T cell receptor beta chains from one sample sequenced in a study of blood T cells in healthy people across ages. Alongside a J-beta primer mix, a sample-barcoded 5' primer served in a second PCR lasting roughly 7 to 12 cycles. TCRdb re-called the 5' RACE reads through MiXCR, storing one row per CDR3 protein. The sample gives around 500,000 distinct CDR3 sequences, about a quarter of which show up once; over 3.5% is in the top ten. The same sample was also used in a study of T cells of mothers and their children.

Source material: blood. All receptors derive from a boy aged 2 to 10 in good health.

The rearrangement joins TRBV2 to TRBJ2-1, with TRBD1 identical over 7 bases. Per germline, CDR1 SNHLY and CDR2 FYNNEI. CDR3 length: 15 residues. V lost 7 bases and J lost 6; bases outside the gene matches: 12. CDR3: CASTWSRGPCNEQFF. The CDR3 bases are TGTGCCAGCACCTGGTCTAGGGGGCCTTGCAATGAGCAGTTCTTC. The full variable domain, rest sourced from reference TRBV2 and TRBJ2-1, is EPEVTQTPSHQVTQMGQEVILRCVPISNHLYFYWYRQILGQKVEFLVSFYNNEISEKSEIFDDQFSVERPDGSNFTLKIRSTKLEDSAMYFCASTWSRGPCNEQFFGPGTRLTVL.

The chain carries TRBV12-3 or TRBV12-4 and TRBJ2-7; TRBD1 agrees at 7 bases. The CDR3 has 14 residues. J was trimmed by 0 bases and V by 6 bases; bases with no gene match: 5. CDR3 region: CASRKGQSSYEQYF. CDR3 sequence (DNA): TGTGCCAGCAGGAAGGGACAGAGCTCCTACGAGCAGTACTTC.

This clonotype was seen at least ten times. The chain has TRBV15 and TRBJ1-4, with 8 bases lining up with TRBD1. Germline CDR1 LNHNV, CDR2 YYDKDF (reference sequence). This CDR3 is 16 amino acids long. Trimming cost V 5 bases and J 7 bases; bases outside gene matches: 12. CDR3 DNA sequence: TGTGCCACCAGCCGGGGACAGGTGATTGGGGGTGAAAAACTGTTTTTT. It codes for CATSRGQVIGGEKLFF.

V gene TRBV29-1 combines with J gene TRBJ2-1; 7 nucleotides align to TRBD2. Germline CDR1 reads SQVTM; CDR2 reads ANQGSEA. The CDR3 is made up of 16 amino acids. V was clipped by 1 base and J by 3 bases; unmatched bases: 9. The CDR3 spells CSVEGGSGFHYNEQFF. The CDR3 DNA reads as TGCAGCGTTGAAGGCGGGAGTGGCTTCCACTACAATGAGCAGTTCTTC.

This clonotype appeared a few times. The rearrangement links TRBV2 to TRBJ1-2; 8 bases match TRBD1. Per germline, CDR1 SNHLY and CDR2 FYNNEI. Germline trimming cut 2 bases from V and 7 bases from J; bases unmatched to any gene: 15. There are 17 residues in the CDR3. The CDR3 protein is CASSERQGAGFLSGYTF. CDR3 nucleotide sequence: TGTGCCAGCAGTGAAAGGCAGGGGGCTGGGTTTCTCTCTGGCTACACCTTC.

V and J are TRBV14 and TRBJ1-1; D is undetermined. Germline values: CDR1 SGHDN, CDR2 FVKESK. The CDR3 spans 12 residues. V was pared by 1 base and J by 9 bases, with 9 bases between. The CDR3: CASSQVGRQAFF. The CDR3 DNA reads TGTGCCAGCAGCCAAGTGGGTCGGCAAGCTTTCTTT.

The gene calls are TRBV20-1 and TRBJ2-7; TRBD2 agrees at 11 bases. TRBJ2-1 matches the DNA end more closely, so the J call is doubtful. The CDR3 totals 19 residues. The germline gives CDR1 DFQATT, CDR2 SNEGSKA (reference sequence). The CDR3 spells CSARAKGRISGGAVDEQFF. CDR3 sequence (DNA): TGCAGTGCTAGGGCAAAGGGACGTATTAGCGGGGGGGCGGTTGATGAGCAGTTCTTC.

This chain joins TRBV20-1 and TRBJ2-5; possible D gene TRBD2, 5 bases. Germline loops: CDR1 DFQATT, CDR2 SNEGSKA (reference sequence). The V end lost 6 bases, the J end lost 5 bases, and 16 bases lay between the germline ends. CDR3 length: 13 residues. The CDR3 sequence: CSARAPQRETQYF. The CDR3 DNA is TGCAGTGCCCGGGCCCCTCAGCGGGAGACCCAGTACTTC.

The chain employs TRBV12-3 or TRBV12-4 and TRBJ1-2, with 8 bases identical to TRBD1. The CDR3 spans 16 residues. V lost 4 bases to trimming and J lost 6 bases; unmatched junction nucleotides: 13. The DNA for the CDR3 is TGTGCCAGCAGTTACGGGACAGGTGGGGGTCAGGATGGCTACACCTTC. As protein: CASSYGTGGGQDGYTF.

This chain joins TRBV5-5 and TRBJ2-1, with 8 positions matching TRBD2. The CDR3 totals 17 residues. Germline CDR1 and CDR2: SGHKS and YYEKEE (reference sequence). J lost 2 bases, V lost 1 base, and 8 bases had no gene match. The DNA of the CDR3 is TGTGCCAGCAGCTTGAGTAGCGGGATAACAACCTACAATGAGCAGTTCTTC. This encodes CASSLSSGITTYNEQFF.

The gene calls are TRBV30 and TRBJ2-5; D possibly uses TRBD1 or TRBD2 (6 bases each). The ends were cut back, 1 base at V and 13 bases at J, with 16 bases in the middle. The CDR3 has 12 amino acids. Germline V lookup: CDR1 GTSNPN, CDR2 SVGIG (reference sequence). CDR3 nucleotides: TGTGCCTGGAGTGCGGGGGACAACGCCCGGTACTTC. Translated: CAWSAGDNARYF. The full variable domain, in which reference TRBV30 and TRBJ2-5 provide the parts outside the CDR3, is SQTIHQWPATLVQPVGSPLSLECTVEGTSNPNLYWYRQAAGRGLQLLFYSVGIGQISSEVPQNLSASRPQDRQFILSSKKLLLSDSGFYLCAWSAGDNARYFGPGTRLLVL.